The 20 T cell receptor beta chains presented below share a single source sample, sequenced in a study of type 1 and type 2 diabetes patients. The PCR template was genomic DNA. A primer set of 30 forward and 13 reverse primers amplified the CDR3. TCRdb ran MiXCR on the multiplex PCR reads and lists one entry per CDR3 protein. The table has some 250,000 distinct CDR3 sequences, around 47% seen once. The sequencing input was peripheral blood mononuclear cells (PBMCs). The receptors here all came from a man aged 18-30 years with type 2 diabetes.

The chain links TRBV25-1 to TRBJ2-7; 10 bases map to TRBD2. This CDR3 spans 14 amino acids. Germline lookup yields CDR1 MGHDK and CDR2 SYGVNS. Trimming at V came to 6 bases and at J to 11 bases, leaving 13 bases not matched to a gene. In nucleotides, the CDR3 is TGTGCCAGCAGCTTAGGGATAGCGGGGGGTAGGGAGTACTTC. It encodes CASSLGIAGGREYF.

The chain joins TRBV6-5 to TRBJ2-3; D possibly corresponds to TRBD1 (5 bases). This CDR3 has 14 residues. The V end lost 4 bases, the J end lost 6 bases, and 14 bases lay between the germline ends. The germline gives CDR1 MNHEY, CDR2 SVGAGI. As DNA, the CDR3 is TGTGCCAGCAGTTTCGAAGGGGCGAGGGATACGCAGTATTTT. This encodes CASSFEGARDTQYF.

This clonotype came up a few times. The genes are TRBV5-6 and TRBJ1-2, with unresolved D. Germline-derived CDR1 and CDR2 are SGHDT and YYEEEE. This CDR3 spans 16 amino acids. V gave up 0 bases and J gave up 5 bases, with 17 bases separating them. CDR3 in DNA: TGTGCCAGCAGCTTGGTGTCCTTACCTTCCGGGTATGGCTACACCTTC. Its protein product is CASSLVSLPSGYGYTF.

The V and J genes are TRBV28 and TRBJ1-1, with 10 bases that match TRBD1. The V gene's germline CDR1 is MDHEN and CDR2 SYDVKM. The trim removed 6 bases at V and 10 bases at J, leaving 11 bases unmatched. This CDR3 spans 14 amino acids. In DNA, the CDR3 is TGTGCCAGCAGCAGCCGGGACAGGGGAATTGGAGCTTTCTTT. Protein sequence: CASSSRDRGIGAFF.

On this clonotype: A read error is likely, as this CDR3 ends without the conserved phenylalanine or tryptophan. The chain employs TRBV20-1 and TRBJ2-2, with 7 bases identical to TRBD1. Unmatched junction bases numbered 6, after V lost 4 bases and J lost 7 bases. The CDR3 contains 13 residues. Per germline, CDR1 DFQATT and CDR2 SNEGSKA (reference sequence). The CDR3: CSATDRVRGELFL. The CDR3 DNA follows: TGCAGTGCTACCGACAGGGTCCGCGGGGAGCTGTTTCTT.

V gene TRBV19 combines with J gene TRBJ2-2; 14 nucleotides line up with TRBD2. The CDR3 runs 19 residues. From germline, CDR1 is LNHDA and CDR2 SQIVND (reference sequence). Trimming at V came to 3 bases and at J to 0 bases, leaving 6 bases not matched to a gene. The CDR3 protein is CASSMTSGRALANTGELFF. The DNA of the CDR3 is TGTGCCAGTAGTATGACTAGCGGGAGGGCCCTCGCGAACACCGGGGAGCTGTTTTTT.

In this sample, this clonotype turned up a few times. The rearrangement joins TRBV19 to TRBJ2-2; a weak D match, TRBD2 (5 bases). Trimming removed 3 bases at V and 6 bases at J, with 14 bases between. Per the germline V gene, CDR1 is LNHDA and CDR2 is SQIVND (reference sequence). The CDR3 totals 15 residues. DNA of the CDR3: TGTGCCAGTAGTATTGGCGGGTCGGTGGCCGGGGAGCTGTTTTTT. Its protein is CASSIGGSVAGELFF.

This clonotype came up many times. The chain carries TRBV19 and TRBJ2-2, with unresolved D. From germline, CDR1 is LNHDA and CDR2 SQIVND (reference sequence). V was clipped by 7 bases and J by 7 bases, with 4 bases between them. The CDR3 is 10 residues long. In DNA form, the CDR3 reads TGTGCCAGTATGGACGGGGAGCTGTTTTTT. The encoded protein is CASMDGELFF.

This clonotype was detected only a few times. V gene TRBV20-1 combines with J gene TRBJ2-1, with TRBD2 matching 7 bases. Unmatched junction bases numbered 8, after V lost 5 bases and J lost 1 base. The CDR3 length is 15 residues. CDR1 DFQATT and CDR2 SNEGSKA come from the germline V gene (reference sequence). CDR3 sequence reads: CSADAGGSSYNEQFF. Written as DNA, the CDR3 is TGCAGTGCTGACGCGGGCGGGAGTTCCTACAATGAGCAGTTCTTC.

As to this clonotype: Its ends do not fully match the called genes, so a read error is possible. The CDR3 coding sequence is TGTGCCAACAGTCCCCTCGGATGGGGATTGGACACCGGGGAGCTGTTTTTT. Its protein is CANSPLGWGLDTGELFF. The chain has TRBV10-3 and TRBJ2-2; no clear D. The CDR3 sequence is 17 residues long. Germline V gene sequence: CDR1 ENHRY, CDR2 SYGVKD.

The V and J genes are TRBV4-1 and TRBJ2-7; the D gene is possibly TRBD1 (6 bases). The CDR3 totals 15 residues. V lost 1 base and J lost 5, with 15 bases in between. Germline V lookup: CDR1 MGHRA, CDR2 YSYEKL. In nucleotides, the CDR3 is TGCGCCAGCAGCCAAGTCGGGAAGGGGGTAGACGAGCAGTACTTC. Protein: CASSQVGKGVDEQYF.

This chain links TRBV19 with TRBJ2-7; 8 nucleotides agree with TRBD2. Germline lookup yields CDR1 LNHDA and CDR2 SQIVND (reference sequence). V lost 6 bases and J lost 3; bases outside the gene matches: 4. CDR3 size: 13 residues. CDR3 amino acids: CASSDLAGYEQYF. CDR3 bases: TGTGCCAGTAGCGACCTAGCGGGCTACGAGCAGTACTTC.

The chain employs TRBV7-3 and TRBJ1-5, with TRBD1 as a possible D gene (5 bases). The CDR3 is made up of 12 amino acids. Trimming shortened V by 5 bases and J by 10 bases, and 12 bases separated the two germline ends. Germline CDR1 reads SGHTA; CDR2 reads FQGTGA. CDR3 DNA: TGTGCCAGCAGCCTGGGGCCTCAACCCCAGCATTTT. Its protein product is CASSLGPQPQHF. Full variable domain (missing parts from reference TRBV7-3 and TRBJ1-5): GAGVSQTPSNKVTEKGKYVELRCDPISGHTALYWYRQSLGQGPEFLIYFQGTGAADDSGLPNDRFFAVRPEGSVSTLKIQRTERGDSAVYLCASSLGPQPQHFGDGTRLSIL.

V and J are TRBV7-2 and TRBJ1-2, with 12 positions matching TRBD1. Germline V gives CDR1 SGHTA, CDR2 FQGNSA. There are 14 residues in the CDR3. V was pared by 6 bases and J by 7 bases, with 6 bases of the junction left unmatched. The CDR3 is CASSPGQGAGGYTF. Here the CDR3 DNA reads TGTGCCAGCAGTCCGGGACAGGGGGCAGGTGGCTACACCTTC. The full variable domain, with the rest looked up from reference TRBV7-2 and TRBJ1-2, is GAGVSQSPSNKVTEKGKDVELRCDPISGHTALYWYRQSLGQGLEFLIYFQGNSAPDKSGLPSDRFSAERTGGSVSTLTIQRTQQEDSAVYLCASSPGQGAGGYTFGSGTRLTVV.

This chain joins TRBV2 and TRBJ2-1, with D perhaps given as TRBD1 or TRBD2 (6 bases each). Deletions cut 2 bases from V and 12 bases from J, with 8 bases between. CDR1 SNHLY and CDR2 FYNNEI come from the germline V gene. CDR3 length equals 11 residues. In DNA form, the CDR3 reads TGTGCCAGCAGTGAATGGGGGGCGCAGTTCTTC. It specifies CASSEWGAQFF.

In its sample, this clonotype was seen a few times. The rearrangement uses TRBV19 and TRBJ1-1; D possibly corresponds to TRBD1 (5 bases). The V gene's germline CDR1 is LNHDA and CDR2 SQIVND (reference sequence). Trimming removed 3 bases at V and 6 bases at J, with 14 bases between. The CDR3 is 14 residues long. The CDR3 is CASSIGGRFPEAFF. In nucleotides, the CDR3 is TGTGCCAGTAGTATCGGGGGGAGGTTCCCTGAAGCTTTCTTT.

The chain employs TRBV7-2 and TRBJ1-3; D is possibly TRBD1 (6 bases). Trimming cost V 1 base and J 0 bases, with 13 bases left between them. The V gene's germline CDR1 is SGHTA and CDR2 FQGNSA. The CDR3 runs 17 residues. As DNA, the CDR3 is TGTGCCAGCAGCTTAGTGCACAGGGCGACCTCTGGAAACACCATATATTTT. This sequence encodes CASSLVHRATSGNTIYF.

This clonotype was counted a single time. The chain combines TRBV5-6 with TRBJ1-2, with D possibly matching TRBD1 (5 bases). V gave up 3 bases and J gave up 4 bases, with 13 bases separating them. Germline CDR1 reads SGHDT; CDR2 reads YYEEEE. CDR3 length: 14 amino acids. The CDR3 sequence: CASSSTGGTYGYTF. The CDR3 nucleotides are TGTGCCAGCAGCTCCACCGGGGGGACCTATGGCTACACCTTC.

This rearrangement joins TRBV12-3 or TRBV12-4 to TRBJ1-2; no clear D. CDR3 length: 14 amino acids. V was clipped by 6 bases and J by 4 bases, with 15 bases between them. CDR3 sequence (DNA): TGTGCCAGCAGGCAAAATCCAGGTACCTATGGCTACACCTTC. Translating it yields CASRQNPGTYGYTF.

In this sample, this clonotype turned up a few times. This chain links TRBV29-1 with TRBJ2-1; D is unresolved. CDR1 is SQVTM, CDR2 ANQGSEA, per germline. The V and J ends lost 4 bases and 7 bases respectively, with 8 bases between them. CDR3 length: 11 residues. CDR3 sequence (DNA): TGCAGCGTTGTTGATGGGAATGAGCAGTTCTTC. Translated, it gives CSVVDGNEQFF.